This is a list of T cell receptor beta chains from one sample in a study of T-cell reconstitution after alpha-beta-depleted transplantation in children. One entry per CDR3 protein, called by TCRdb with MiXCR from the PCR reads. The sample has almost 600,000 distinct CDR3 sequences, 25% to 30% seen once; the top ten hold around a third. The input for sequencing was PBMCs, taken before TCRalphabeta/CD19-depleted stem cell transplant. Every receptor here comes from a boy under two years old with Wiskott-Aldrich syndrome, due to receive a stem cell transplant. CDR3s include the opening cysteine and the closing phenylalanine or tryptophan. The D gene is left open where the match is weak. Clone size is not always given. Where it is, it says once, few, many or a class for expanded clones.

cdr3_length: 15; j_call: TRBJ2-5; d_call: NA; v_call: TRBV20-1; clone_size: NA; cdr3_nt: TGCAGTGCCCCAACCCGGGGGGCCCTTCAAGAGACCCAGTACTTC; cdr3_aa: CSAPTRGALQETQYF
cdr3_length: 13; j_call: TRBJ1-1; d_call: NA; v_call: TRBV6-1; clone_size: NA; cdr3_nt: TGTGCCAGCAGTGAGAGTATAAGCACTGAAGCTTTCTTT; cdr3_aa: CASSESISTEAFF
cdr3_length: 15; j_call: TRBJ2-1; d_call: TRBD2; v_call: TRBV14; clone_size: NA; cdr3_nt: TGTGCCAGCAGCCAAACGGCGGGAGCTTGGGCTGAGCAGTTCTTC; cdr3_aa: CASSQTAGAWAEQFF
cdr3_length: 15; j_call: TRBJ2-1; d_call: NA; v_call: TRBV6-1; clone_size: few; cdr3_nt: TGTGCCAGCAGGGAATCGCGGGGTTCTGGGAGTGAGCAGTTCTTC; cdr3_aa: CASRESRGSGSEQFF
cdr3_length: 14; j_call: TRBJ2-3; d_call: NA; v_call: TRBV5-1; clone_size: few; cdr3_nt: TGCGCCAGCAGCCCAACGGGAGATACAGATACGCAGTATTTT; cdr3_aa: CASSPTGDTDTQYF
cdr3_length: 13; j_call: TRBJ1-1; d_call: NA; v_call: TRBV20-1; clone_size: NA; cdr3_nt: TGCAGTGCTAGAAGACCTTCGAACACTGAAGCTTTCTTT; cdr3_aa: CSARRPSNTEAFF
cdr3_length: 16; j_call: TRBJ2-1; d_call: NA; v_call: TRBV5-1; clone_size: NA; cdr3_nt: TGCGCCAGCAGCTTGGCCCTGGGGGTAGCTTCCAATGAGCAGTTCTTC; cdr3_aa: CASSLALGVASNEQFF
cdr3_length: 12; j_call: TRBJ2-1; d_call: NA; v_call: TRBV7-3; clone_size: NA; cdr3_nt: TGTGCCAGCAGCTTATACGGTCAAGAGCAGTTCTTC; cdr3_aa: CASSLYGQEQFF
cdr3_length: 15; j_call: TRBJ2-1; d_call: TRBD2; v_call: TRBV7-9; clone_size: few; cdr3_nt: TGTGCCAGCAGCCTAAGCGGGGGCCCAGGTAATGAGCAGTTCTTC; cdr3_aa: CASSLSGGPGNEQFF
cdr3_length: 14; j_call: TRBJ1-4; d_call: NA; v_call: TRBV5-1; clone_size: NA; cdr3_nt: TGCGCCAGCAGCCAGGGGATGGGTAATGAAAAACTGTTTTTT; cdr3_aa: CASSQGMGNEKLFF
cdr3_length: 13; j_call: TRBJ1-1; d_call: TRBD1; v_call: TRBV2; clone_size: NA; cdr3_nt: TGTGCCAGCAGGAAACAGGGGGCCGCTGAAGCTTTCTTT; cdr3_aa: CASRKQGAAEAFF